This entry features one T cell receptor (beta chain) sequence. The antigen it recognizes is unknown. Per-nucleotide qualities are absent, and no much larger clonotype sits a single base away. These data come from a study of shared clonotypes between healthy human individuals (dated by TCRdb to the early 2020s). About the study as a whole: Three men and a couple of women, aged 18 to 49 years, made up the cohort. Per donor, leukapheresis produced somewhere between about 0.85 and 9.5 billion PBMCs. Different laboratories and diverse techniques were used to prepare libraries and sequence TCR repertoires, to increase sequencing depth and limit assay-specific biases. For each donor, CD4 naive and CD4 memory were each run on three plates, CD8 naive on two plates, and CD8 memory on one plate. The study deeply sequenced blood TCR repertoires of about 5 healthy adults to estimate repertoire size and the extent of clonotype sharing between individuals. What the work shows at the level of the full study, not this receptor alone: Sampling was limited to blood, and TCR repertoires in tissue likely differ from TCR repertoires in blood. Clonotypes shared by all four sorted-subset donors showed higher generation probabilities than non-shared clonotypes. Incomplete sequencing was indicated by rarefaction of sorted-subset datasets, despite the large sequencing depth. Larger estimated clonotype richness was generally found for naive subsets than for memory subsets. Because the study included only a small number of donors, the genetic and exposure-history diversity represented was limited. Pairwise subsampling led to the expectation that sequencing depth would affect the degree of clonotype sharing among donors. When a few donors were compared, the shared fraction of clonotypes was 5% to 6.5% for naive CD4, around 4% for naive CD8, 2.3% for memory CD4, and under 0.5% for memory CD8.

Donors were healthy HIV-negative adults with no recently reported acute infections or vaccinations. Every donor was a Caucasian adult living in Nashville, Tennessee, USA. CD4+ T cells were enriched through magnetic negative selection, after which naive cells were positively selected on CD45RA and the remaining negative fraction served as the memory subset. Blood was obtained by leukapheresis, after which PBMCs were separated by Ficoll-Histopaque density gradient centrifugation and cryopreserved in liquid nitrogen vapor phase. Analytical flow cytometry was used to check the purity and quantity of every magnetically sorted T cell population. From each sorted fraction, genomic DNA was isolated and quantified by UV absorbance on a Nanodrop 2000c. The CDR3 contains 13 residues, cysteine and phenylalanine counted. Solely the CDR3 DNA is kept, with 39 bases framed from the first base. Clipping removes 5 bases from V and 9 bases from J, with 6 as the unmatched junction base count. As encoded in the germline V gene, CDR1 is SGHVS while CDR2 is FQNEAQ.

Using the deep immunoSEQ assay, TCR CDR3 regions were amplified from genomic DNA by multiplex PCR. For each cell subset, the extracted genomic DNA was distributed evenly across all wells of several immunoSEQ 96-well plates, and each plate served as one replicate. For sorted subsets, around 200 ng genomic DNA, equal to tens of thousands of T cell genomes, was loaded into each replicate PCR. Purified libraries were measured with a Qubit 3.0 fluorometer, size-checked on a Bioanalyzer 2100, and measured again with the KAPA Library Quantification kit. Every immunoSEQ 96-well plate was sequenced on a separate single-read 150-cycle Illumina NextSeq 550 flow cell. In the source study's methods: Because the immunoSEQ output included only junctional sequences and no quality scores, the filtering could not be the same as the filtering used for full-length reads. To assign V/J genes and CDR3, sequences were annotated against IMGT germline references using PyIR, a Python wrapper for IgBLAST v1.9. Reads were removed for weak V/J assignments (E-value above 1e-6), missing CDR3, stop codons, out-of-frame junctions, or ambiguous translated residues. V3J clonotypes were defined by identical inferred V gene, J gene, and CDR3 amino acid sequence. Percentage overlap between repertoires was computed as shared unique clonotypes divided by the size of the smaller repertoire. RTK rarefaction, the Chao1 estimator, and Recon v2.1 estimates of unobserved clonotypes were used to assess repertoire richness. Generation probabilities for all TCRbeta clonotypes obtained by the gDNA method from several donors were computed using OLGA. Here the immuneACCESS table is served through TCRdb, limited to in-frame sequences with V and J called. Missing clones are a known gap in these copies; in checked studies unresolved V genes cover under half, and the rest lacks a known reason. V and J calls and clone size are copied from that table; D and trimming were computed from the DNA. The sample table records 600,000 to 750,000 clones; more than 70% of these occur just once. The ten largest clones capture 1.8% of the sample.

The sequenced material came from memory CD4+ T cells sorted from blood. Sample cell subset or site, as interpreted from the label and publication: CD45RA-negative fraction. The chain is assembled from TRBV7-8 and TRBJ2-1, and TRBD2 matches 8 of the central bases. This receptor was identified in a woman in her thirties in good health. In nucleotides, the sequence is TGTGCCAGCAGCCCTACAGCGGGAGCTGAGCAGTTCTTC. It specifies CASSPTAGAEQFF.